The entry below describes one TCR beta chain. Other DNA sequences from this sample encode an identical CDR3 as well. The table came from immunoSEQ multiplex PCR; TCRdb's copy has only in-frame clones and leaves some out. The sample contains a few hundred thousand clones, 85% of which appear only once. This sample was taken from a study of blood T cell repertoires in COVID-19. Germline CDR1 is KGHSH and CDR2 is LQKENI. Unmatched junction bases numbered 5, after V lost 3 bases and J lost 6 bases. The CDR3 has 15 residues. The source material was peripheral blood. The clonotype originates from a man aged 50 to 60 with active or convalescent COVID-19. The gene calls are TRBV18 and TRBJ1-5, with 10 bases identical to TRBD1. The CDR3 nucleotides read TGTGCCAGCTCACCGGGGACAGGGGCGGCTCAGCCCCAGCATTTT. This gives the protein CASSPGTGAAQPQHF.